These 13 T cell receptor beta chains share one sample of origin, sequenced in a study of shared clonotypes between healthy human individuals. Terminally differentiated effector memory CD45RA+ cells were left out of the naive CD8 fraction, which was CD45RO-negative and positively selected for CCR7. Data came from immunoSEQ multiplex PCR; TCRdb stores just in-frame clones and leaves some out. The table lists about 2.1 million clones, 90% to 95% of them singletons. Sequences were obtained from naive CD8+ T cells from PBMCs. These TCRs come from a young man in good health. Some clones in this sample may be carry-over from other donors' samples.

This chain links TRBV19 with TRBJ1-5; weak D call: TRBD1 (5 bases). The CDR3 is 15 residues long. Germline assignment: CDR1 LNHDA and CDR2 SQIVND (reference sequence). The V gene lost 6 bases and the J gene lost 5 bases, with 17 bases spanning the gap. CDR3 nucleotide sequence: TGTGCCAGTAGCTACCGGGACCGTTTCGATCAGCCCCAGCATTTT. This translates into CASSYRDRFDQPQHF.

The CDR3: CASSYSRQGVGYTF. The DNA of the CDR3 is TGTGCCAGCAGTTACTCGCGGCAGGGTGTCGGCTACACCTTC. This chain uses TRBV6-5 with TRBJ1-2, with D possibly TRBD1 on 5 matching bases. The CDR3 contains 14 residues. Germline lookup yields CDR1 MNHEY and CDR2 SVGAGI. The germline V and J ends were trimmed by 0 bases and 8 bases, with 13 bases remaining between them.

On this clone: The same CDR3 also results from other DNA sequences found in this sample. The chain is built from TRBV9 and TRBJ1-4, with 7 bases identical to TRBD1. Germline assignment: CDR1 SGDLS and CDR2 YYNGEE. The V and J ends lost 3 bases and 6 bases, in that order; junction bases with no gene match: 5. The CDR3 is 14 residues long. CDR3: CASSARTGDEKLFF. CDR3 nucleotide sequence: TGTGCCAGCAGCGCCCGGACAGGTGATGAAAAACTGTTTTTT.

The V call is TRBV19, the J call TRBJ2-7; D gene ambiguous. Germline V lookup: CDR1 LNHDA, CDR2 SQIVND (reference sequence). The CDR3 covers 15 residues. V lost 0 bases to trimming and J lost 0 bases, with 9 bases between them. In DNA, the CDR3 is TGTGCCAGTAGTATAGACTTAGGTAACTCCTACGAGCAGTACTTC. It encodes CASSIDLGNSYEQYF.

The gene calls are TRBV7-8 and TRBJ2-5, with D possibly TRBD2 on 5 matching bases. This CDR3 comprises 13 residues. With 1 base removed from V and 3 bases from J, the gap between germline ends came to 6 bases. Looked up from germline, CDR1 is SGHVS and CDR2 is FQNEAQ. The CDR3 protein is CASSLEAEETQYF. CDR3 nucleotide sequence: TGTGCCAGCAGCTTAGAAGCGGAAGAGACCCAGTACTTC.

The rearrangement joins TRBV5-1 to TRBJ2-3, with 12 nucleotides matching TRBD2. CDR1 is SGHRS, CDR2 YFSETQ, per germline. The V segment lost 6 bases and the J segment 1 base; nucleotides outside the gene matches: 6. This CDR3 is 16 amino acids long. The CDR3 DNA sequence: TGCGCCAGCAAGGGACTAGCGGGTTGGGGCACAGATACGCAGTATTTT. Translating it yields CASKGLAGWGTDTQYF.

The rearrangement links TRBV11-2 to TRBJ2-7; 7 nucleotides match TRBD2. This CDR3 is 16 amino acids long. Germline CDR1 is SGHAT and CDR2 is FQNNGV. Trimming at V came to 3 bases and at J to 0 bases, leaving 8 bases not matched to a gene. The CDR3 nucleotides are TGTGCCAGCAGCTTCCCCCCCACTAGCGTCTCCTACGAGCAGTACTTC. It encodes CASSFPPTSVSYEQYF.

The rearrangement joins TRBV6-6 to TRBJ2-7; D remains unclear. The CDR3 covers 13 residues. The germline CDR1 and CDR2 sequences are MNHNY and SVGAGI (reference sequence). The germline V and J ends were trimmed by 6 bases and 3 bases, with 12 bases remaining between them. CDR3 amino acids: CASSSNRLYEQYF. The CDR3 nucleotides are TGTGCCAGCAGCTCAAACCGACTCTACGAGCAGTACTTC.

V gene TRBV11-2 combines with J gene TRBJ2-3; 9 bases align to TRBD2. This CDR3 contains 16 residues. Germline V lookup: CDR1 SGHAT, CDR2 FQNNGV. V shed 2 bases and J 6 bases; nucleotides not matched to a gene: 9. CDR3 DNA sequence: TGTGCCAGCAGCTTATTACGCGGGAGGGCCTCGGATACGCAGTATTTT. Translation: CASSLLRGRASDTQYF.

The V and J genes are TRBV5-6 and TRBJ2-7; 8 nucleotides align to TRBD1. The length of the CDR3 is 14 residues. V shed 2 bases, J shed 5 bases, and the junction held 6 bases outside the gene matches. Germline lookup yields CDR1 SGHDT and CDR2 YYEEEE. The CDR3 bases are TGTGCCAGCAGCTTTATGGGACAGGCCCACGAGCAGTACTTC. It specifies CASSFMGQAHEQYF.

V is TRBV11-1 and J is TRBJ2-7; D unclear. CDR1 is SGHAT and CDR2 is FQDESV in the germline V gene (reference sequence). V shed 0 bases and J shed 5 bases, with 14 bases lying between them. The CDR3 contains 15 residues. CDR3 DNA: TGTGCCAGCAGCTTAGCCCTAGAAGCCTTCCACGAGCAGTACTTC. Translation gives CASSLALEAFHEQYF.

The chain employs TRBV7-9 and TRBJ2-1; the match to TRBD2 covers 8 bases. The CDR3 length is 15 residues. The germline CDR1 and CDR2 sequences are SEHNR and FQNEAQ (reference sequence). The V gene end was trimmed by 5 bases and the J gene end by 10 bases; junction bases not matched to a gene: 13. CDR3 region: CASSRPAGALGEQFF. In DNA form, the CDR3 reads TGTGCCAGCAGCCGACCAGCGGGAGCCCTAGGAGAGCAGTTCTTC.

This CDR3 reads CATSRDLQWRGELAAFF. The CDR3 coding sequence is TGTGCCACCAGCAGAGATCTTCAGTGGAGGGGAGAACTAGCGGCTTTCTTT. This chain links TRBV15 with TRBJ1-1; TRBD1 is a possible D gene (5 bases). Germline V lookup: CDR1 LNHNV, CDR2 YYDKDF (reference sequence). The CDR3 runs 17 residues. V was pared by 0 bases and J by 11 bases, with 25 bases between.